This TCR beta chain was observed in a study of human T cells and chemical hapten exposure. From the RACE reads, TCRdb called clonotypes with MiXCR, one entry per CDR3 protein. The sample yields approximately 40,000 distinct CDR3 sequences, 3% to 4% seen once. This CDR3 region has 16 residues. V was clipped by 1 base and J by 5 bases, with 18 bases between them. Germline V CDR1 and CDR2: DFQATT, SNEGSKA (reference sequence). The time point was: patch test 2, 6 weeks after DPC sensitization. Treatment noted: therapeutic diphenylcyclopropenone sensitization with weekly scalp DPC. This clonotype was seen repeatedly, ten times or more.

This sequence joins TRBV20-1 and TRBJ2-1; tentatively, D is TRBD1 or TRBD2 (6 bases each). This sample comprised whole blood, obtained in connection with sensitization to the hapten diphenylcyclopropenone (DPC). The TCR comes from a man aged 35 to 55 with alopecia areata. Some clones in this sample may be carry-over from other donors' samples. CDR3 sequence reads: CSARVRRGQINNEQFF. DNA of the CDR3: TGCAGTGCTAGAGTGCGGAGGGGACAAATTAACAATGAGCAGTTCTTC.